The entry that follows covers one T cell receptor beta chain sequence. Assay: immunoSEQ multiplex PCR; the TCRdb copy retains only in-frame clones and omits some. The table shows tens of thousands of clones, with roughly 91% occurring only once. The data stem from a study of blood T cell repertoires in COVID-19. Background on the study: COVID-19 samples from acute and convalescent phases originated in the United States, Italy and Spain.

Sequencing was carried out using peripheral blood. This sequence originates from a human donor in a cohort sampled during active COVID-19.

The CDR3 spells CASSFHRGGEQYF. For the CDR3, the DNA is TGTGCCAGCAGCTTCCACAGGGGCGGAGAGCAGTACTTC. V is TRBV7-2 and J is TRBJ2-7; TRBD1 matches 7 bases. The J segment lost 7 bases and the V segment lost 3 bases, leaving 6 bases of the junction unmatched. This CDR3 has 13 residues. Germline assignment: CDR1 SGHTA and CDR2 FQGNSA.